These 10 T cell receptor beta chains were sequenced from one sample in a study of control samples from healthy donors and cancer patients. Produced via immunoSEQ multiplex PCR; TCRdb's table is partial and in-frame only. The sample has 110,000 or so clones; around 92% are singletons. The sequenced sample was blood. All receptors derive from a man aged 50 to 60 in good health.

CDR3 loop: CASSVEGTTMRGGYTF. The CDR3 bases are TGTGCCAGCAGCGTAGAGGGGACGACGATGAGGGGTGGCTACACCTTC. The chain recombines TRBV9 with TRBJ1-2; weak D call: TRBD1 (5 bases). The germline V and J ends were trimmed by 0 bases and 7 bases, with 19 bases remaining between them. Germline assignment: CDR1 SGDLS and CDR2 YYNGEE. The CDR3 extends over 16 amino acids.

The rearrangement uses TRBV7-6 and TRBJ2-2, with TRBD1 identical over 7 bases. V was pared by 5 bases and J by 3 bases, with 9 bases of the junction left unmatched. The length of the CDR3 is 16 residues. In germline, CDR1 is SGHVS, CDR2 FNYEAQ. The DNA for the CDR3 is TGTGCCAGCAGCCCACTACAGGGGTCGCACACCGGGGAGCTGTTTTTT. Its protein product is CASSPLQGSHTGELFF.

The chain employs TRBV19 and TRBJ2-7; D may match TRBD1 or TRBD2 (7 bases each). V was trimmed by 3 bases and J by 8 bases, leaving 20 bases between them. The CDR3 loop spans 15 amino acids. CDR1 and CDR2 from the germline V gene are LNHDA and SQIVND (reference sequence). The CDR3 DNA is TGTGCCAGTAGTATCCAGGGGGGGCTGCGCTCCCAGCAGTACTTC. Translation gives CASSIQGGLRSQQYF.

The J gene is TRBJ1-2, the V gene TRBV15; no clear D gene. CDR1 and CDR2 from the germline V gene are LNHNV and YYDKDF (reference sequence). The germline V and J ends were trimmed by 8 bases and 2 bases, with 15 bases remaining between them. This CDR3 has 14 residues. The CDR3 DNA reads TGTGCCACCTCTTCTTCACGGATGAACTATGGCTACACCTTC. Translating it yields CATSSSRMNYGYTF.

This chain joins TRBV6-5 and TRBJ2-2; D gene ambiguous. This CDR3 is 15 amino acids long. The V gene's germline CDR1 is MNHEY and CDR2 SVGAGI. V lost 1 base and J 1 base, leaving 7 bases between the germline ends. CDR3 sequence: CASSYYKMNTGELFF. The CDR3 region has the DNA TGTGCCAGCAGTTACTACAAGATGAACACCGGGGAGCTGTTTTTT.

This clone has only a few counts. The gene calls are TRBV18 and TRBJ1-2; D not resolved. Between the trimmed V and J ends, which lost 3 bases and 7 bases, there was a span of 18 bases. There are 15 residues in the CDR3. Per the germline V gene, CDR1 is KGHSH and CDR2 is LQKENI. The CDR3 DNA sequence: TGTGCCAGCTCACCGGAGAGCCTCCTTAATGGTGGCTACACCTTC. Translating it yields CASSPESLLNGGYTF.

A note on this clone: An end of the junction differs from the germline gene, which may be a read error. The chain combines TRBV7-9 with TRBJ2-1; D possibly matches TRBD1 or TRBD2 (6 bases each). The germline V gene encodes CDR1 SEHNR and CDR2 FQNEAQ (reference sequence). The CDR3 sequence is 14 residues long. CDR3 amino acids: CASSLVKGGNEQFF. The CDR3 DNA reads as TGTGCCAGCAGTTTAGTAAAGGGGGGTAATGAGCAGTTCTTC.

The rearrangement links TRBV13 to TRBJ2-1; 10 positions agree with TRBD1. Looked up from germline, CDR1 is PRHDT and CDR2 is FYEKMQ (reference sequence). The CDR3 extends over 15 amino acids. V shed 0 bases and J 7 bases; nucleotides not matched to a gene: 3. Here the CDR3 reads CASSLGDRGSNEQFF. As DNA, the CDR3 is TGTGCCAGCAGCTTAGGGGACAGGGGGAGTAATGAGCAGTTCTTC.

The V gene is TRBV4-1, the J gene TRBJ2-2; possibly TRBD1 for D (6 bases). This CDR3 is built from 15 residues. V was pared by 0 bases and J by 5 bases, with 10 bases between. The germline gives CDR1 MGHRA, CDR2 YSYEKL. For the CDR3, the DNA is TGCGCCAGCAGCCAAGAAGGCAGGGGAACCGGGGAGCTGTTTTTT. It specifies CASSQEGRGTGELFF.

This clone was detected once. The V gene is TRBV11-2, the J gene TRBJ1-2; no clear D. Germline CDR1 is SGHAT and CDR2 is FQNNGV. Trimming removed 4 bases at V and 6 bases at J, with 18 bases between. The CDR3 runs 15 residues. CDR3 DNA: TGTGCCAGCAGCTCGGTTCGTTTGGAGGGAAATGGCTACACCTTC. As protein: CASSSVRLEGNGYTF.